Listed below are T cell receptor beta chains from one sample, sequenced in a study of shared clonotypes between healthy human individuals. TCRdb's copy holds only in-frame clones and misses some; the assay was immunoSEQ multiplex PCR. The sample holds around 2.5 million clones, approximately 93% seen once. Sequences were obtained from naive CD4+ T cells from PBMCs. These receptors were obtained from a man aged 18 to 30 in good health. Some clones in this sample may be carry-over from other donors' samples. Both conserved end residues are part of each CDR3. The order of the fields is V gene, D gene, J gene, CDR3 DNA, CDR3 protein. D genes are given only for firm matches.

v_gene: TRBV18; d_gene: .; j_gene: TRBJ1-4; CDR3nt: TGTGCCAGCTCACCTTTTCGGCCCACAACTAATGAAAAACTGTTTTTT; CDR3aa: CASSPFRPTTNEKLFF
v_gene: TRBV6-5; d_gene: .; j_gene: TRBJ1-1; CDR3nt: TGTGCCAGCAGTTACGAAACGGCCGTTGGGACTGAAGCTTTCTTT; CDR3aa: CASSYETAVGTEAFF
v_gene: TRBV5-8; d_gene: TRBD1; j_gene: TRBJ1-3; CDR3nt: TGTGCCAGCAGCCTGGGGACAGTCCACTCTGGAAACACCATATATTTT; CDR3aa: CASSLGTVHSGNTIYF
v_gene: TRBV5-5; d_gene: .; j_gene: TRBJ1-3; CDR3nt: TGTGCCAGCAGCTCGGAAGGAAACACCATATATTTT; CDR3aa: CASSSEGNTIYF
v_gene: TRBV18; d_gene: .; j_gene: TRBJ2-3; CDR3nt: TGTGCCAGCTCACCAAATTGGCAGGGTAGTACGGATACGCAGTATTTT; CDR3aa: CASSPNWQGSTDTQYF
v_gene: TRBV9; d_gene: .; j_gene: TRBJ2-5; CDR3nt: TGTGCCAGCAGCTCACAGTCCGGGTTTCCGGAGACCCAGTACTTC; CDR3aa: CASSSQSGFPETQYF
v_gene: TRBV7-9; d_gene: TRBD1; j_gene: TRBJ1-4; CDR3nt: TGTGCCAGCAGCCCGGGACAGTCAAATAATGAAAAACTGTTTTTT; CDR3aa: CASSPGQSNNEKLFF
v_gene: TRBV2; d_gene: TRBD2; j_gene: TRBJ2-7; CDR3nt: TGTGCCAGCACGGGACTAGCCCTTACGCAGCCCTACGAGCAGTACTTC; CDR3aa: CASTGLALTQPYEQYF
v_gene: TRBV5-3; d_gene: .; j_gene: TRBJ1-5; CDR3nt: TGTGCCAGAAGCTTAAAGTCGGCTAATCAGCCCCAGCATTTT; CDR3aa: CARSLKSANQPQHF
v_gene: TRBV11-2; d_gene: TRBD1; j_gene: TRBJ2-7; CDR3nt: TGTGCCAGCAGCTTAGCGTCTGGCAGGGGGCGAGAGCAGTACTTC; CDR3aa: CASSLASGRGREQYF
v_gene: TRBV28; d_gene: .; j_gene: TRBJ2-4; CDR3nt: TGTGCCAGCAGCGGGGCGGGCGATGCCAAAAACATTCAGTACTTC; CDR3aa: CASSGAGDAKNIQYF
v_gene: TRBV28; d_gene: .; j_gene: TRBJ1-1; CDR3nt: TGTGCCAGCAGTTCCCCGGGAGAAGATACCTACACTGAAGCTTTCTTT; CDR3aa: CASSSPGEDTYTEAFF
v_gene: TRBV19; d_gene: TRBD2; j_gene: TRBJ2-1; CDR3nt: TGTGCCAGCGACCTGCGCCCCGGGTCTAGCGGGAGGAGCTCCTACAATGAGCAGTTCTTC; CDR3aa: CASDLRPGSSGRSSYNEQFF
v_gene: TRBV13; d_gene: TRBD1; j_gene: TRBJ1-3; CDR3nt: TGTGCCAGCAGCTTCGCCCAGGGGGCTCGAAACACCATATATTTT; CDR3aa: CASSFAQGARNTIYF
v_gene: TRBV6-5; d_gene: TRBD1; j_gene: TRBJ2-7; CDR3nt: TGTGCCAGCAGGGAGGGACAGGGGGCTAGAGGGCAGTACTTC; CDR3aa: CASREGQGARGQYF
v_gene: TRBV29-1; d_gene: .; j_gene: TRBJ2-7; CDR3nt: TGCAGCGTAAACAGGGTGAACGAGCAGTACTTC; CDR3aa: CSVNRVNEQYF